The 18 T cell receptor beta chains listed next were all sequenced from one sample in a study of blood T cell repertoires in COVID-19. Method: immunoSEQ multiplex PCR; TCRdb's copy keeps in-frame clones and lacks some. Found here are 300,000 to 450,000 clones, approximately 81% of them singletons; the top ten hold roughly 3.4%. Sequencing input: peripheral blood. The origin of the receptors is a woman under 30 with acute or convalescent COVID-19.

The chain joins TRBV20-1 to TRBJ1-1; D gene uncertain. The CDR3 spans 11 residues. Germline CDR1 reads DFQATT; CDR2 reads SNEGSKA (reference sequence). The ends were cut back, 0 bases at V and 4 bases at J, with 3 bases in the middle. The CDR3 is CSAREATEAFF. The CDR3 DNA reads TGCAGTGCTAGAGAGGCCACTGAAGCTTTCTTT.

There are a few counts of this clone. This rearrangement joins TRBV2 to TRBJ2-7; 9 bases agree with TRBD1. The CDR3 extends over 14 amino acids. From germline, CDR1 is SNHLY and CDR2 FYNNEI. The junction had 3 bases not matched to a gene; V was cut back by 4 bases and J by 2 bases. Here the CDR3 DNA reads TGTGCCAGCAGTGCCCGGACAGGGGCCTACGAGCAGTACTTC. This sequence encodes CASSARTGAYEQYF.

The chain joins TRBV7-2 to TRBJ1-2; TRBD1 agrees at 8 bases. Germline V CDR1 and CDR2: SGHTA, FQGNSA. The length of the CDR3 is 13 residues. The trim removed 6 bases at V and 0 bases at J, leaving 0 bases unmatched. The CDR3 DNA reads as TGTGCCAGCAGGACAGGGGCTAACTATGGCTACACCTTC. It codes for CASRTGANYGYTF.

As DNA, the CDR3 is TGTGCCAGCACCCAAGCGGTTAGCTCCTACGAGCAGTACTTC. Encoded protein: CASTQAVSSYEQYF. V usage is TRBV2 and J usage is TRBJ2-7; D perhaps matches TRBD2 (5 bases). Germline CDR1 reads SNHLY; CDR2 reads FYNNEI. CDR3 length: 14 amino acids. With 7 bases removed from V and 0 bases from J, the gap between germline ends came to 13 bases.

This chain links TRBV15 with TRBJ2-3, with 8 positions matching TRBD1. This CDR3 comprises 14 residues. V trimming: 8 bases; J trimming: 4 bases; junction bases outside the gene matches: 8. CDR1 and CDR2 (germline): LNHNV, YYDKDF (reference sequence). Here the CDR3 DNA reads TGTGCCACCGACCGACCGACAGGGGCAGATACGCAGTATTTT. This codes for CATDRPTGADTQYF.

The chain recombines TRBV6-2 or TRBV6-3 with TRBJ1-5; 7 nucleotides align to TRBD1. The V and J ends lost 5 bases and 7 bases, in that order; junction bases with no gene match: 14. This CDR3 spans 16 amino acids. Germline values: CDR1 MNHEY, CDR2 SVGEGT. CDR3 nucleotides: TGTGCCAGCAGTCCCTTCGGGCAGGGGGGAAGACAGCCCCAGCATTTT. Its protein is CASSPFGQGGRQPQHF.

The CDR3 region has the DNA TGTGCCAGCAGCTTAATACTATTCAGGGAAGGCAATCAGCCCCAGCATTTT. Translation: CASSLILFREGNQPQHF. This chain joins TRBV28 and TRBJ1-5; D perhaps matches TRBD1 (5 bases). Trimming took off 6 bases at V and 2 bases at J, with 20 bases between the two ends. Per the germline V gene, CDR1 is MDHEN and CDR2 is SYDVKM. CDR3 size: 17 residues.

V and J are TRBV12-3 or TRBV12-4 and TRBJ2-5; possibly TRBD1 for D (5 bases). This CDR3 comprises 13 residues. Deletions cut 2 bases from V and 2 bases from J, with 6 bases between. CDR3 DNA sequence: TGTGCCAGCAGTTTACGACAGCAAGAGACCCAGTACTTC. This encodes CASSLRQQETQYF.

The chain carries TRBV4-1 and TRBJ1-1; a weak D match, TRBD1 (5 bases). Germline V gene data show CDR1 as MGHRA and CDR2 as YSYEKL. Trimming pared 2 bases from V and 1 base from J, leaving 8 bases between. The CDR3 spans 14 residues. This chain's CDR3 is CASSQHQGNTEAFF. DNA of the CDR3: TGCGCCAGCAGCCAACATCAGGGGAACACTGAAGCTTTCTTT.

The V and J genes are TRBV7-9 and TRBJ1-1, with 7 bases identical to TRBD1. Germline V gene sequence: CDR1 SEHNR, CDR2 FQNEAQ (reference sequence). The V gene end was trimmed by 7 bases and the J gene end by 4 bases; junction bases not matched to a gene: 6. The length of the CDR3 is 13 residues. CDR3 region: CASTQTGSTEAFF. Here the CDR3 DNA reads TGTGCCAGCACCCAGACAGGGAGCACTGAAGCTTTCTTT.

The chain links TRBV3-1 (or the pseudogene TRBV3-2) to TRBJ1-3; D ambiguous. Trimming took 4 bases from V and 4 from J, leaving 5 bases between them. The germline CDR1 and CDR2 sequences are LGHDT and YNNKEL (reference sequence). The CDR3 spans 12 residues. This CDR3 reads CASSRGGNTIYF. CDR3 sequence (DNA): TGTGCCAGCAGCCGAGGGGGAAACACCATATATTTT.

V usage is TRBV19 and J usage is TRBJ2-2; a possible D gene is TRBD2 (6 bases). CDR1 and CDR2 from the germline V gene are LNHDA and SQIVND (reference sequence). V was shortened by 0 bases and J by 2 bases, with 16 bases between the two germline ends. The CDR3 extends over 18 amino acids. CDR3 sequence: CASSIELWREQNTGELFF. The CDR3 bases are TGTGCCAGTAGTATAGAACTTTGGAGGGAACAAAACACCGGGGAGCTGTTTTTT.

This chain connects TRBV30 to TRBJ2-2, with TRBD1 as a possible D gene (5 bases). The CDR3 is 15 residues long. The V gene lost 5 bases and the J gene lost 0 bases, with 13 bases spanning the gap. Germline V CDR1 and CDR2: GTSNPN, SVGIG (reference sequence). The CDR3 reads CAWSWGRANTGELFF. CDR3 DNA: TGTGCCTGGTCCTGGGGCAGGGCGAACACCGGGGAGCTGTTTTTT. The full variable domain, its missing parts supplied by reference TRBV30 and TRBJ2-2, is SQTIHQWPATLVQPVGSPLSLECTVEGTSNPNLYWYRQAAGRGLQLLFYSVGIGQISSEVPQNLSASRPQDRQFILSSKKLLLSDSGFYLCAWSWGRANTGELFFGEGSRLTVL.

This clone was found once. The chain uses TRBV19 and TRBJ1-2; 7 nucleotides align to TRBD1. V lost 4 bases, J lost 2 bases, and 7 bases stayed unmatched. Germline loops: CDR1 LNHDA, CDR2 SQIVND (reference sequence). This CDR3 comprises 15 residues. CDR3 DNA sequence: TGTGCCAGTAGTAGGTCGGGACAGCTGAACTATGGCTACACCTTC. Protein sequence: CASSRSGQLNYGYTF. Variable domain in full (rest from reference TRBV19 and TRBJ1-2): DGGITQSPKYLFRKEGQNVTLSCEQNLNHDAMYWYRQDPGQGLRLIYYSQIVNDFQKGDIAEGYSVSREKKESFPLTVTSAQKNPTAFYLCASSRSGQLNYGYTFGSGTRLTVV.

This chain joins TRBV3-1 (or the pseudogene TRBV3-2) and TRBJ1-1; 8 bases fit TRBD1. The CDR3 has 17 amino acids. V lost 4 bases, J lost 1 base, and 11 bases stayed unmatched. Germline V lookup: CDR1 LGHDT, CDR2 YNNKEL (reference sequence). The CDR3 DNA reads as TGTGCCAGCAGCCCAGCCGGGGACAGGAGGAAGAACACTGAAGCTTTCTTT. Its translation is CASSPAGDRRKNTEAFF.

This sequence joins TRBV3-1 (or the pseudogene TRBV3-2) and TRBJ2-5; D is undetermined. V dropped 2 bases and J dropped 0 bases, with 13 bases sitting between them. Per the germline V gene, CDR1 is LGHDT and CDR2 is YNNKEL (reference sequence). The CDR3 covers 16 residues. The CDR3: CASSQWVSGNQETQYF. The CDR3 nucleotides are TGTGCCAGCAGCCAATGGGTTTCGGGTAACCAAGAGACCCAGTACTTC.

In nucleotides, the CDR3 is TGTGCCTGGACCCGGGACAGCTTAAACTATGGCTACACCTTC. Encoded protein: CAWTRDSLNYGYTF. V usage is TRBV30 and J usage is TRBJ1-2, with 7 bases matching TRBD1. This CDR3 region has 14 residues. The ends lost 4 bases at V and 2 bases at J; junction bases unmatched: 7. Germline assignment: CDR1 GTSNPN and CDR2 SVGIG (reference sequence).

This chain links TRBV7-2 with TRBJ1-5; 7 bases match TRBD1. Germline CDR1 is SGHTA and CDR2 is FQGNSA. Losses at the gene ends were 3 bases for V and 4 bases for J; bases not matched to a gene: 6. This CDR3 is 15 amino acids long. CDR3: CASSFRTGGNQPQHF. Here the CDR3 DNA reads TGTGCCAGCAGCTTTAGGACAGGAGGGAATCAGCCCCAGCATTTT.